This TCR beta chain was obtained from a study of shared clonotypes between healthy human individuals (dated by TCRdb to the early 2020s). In the study overall: The cohort included a few men and a couple of women between 18 and 49 years of age. Different laboratories and diverse techniques were used to prepare libraries and sequence TCR repertoires, to increase sequencing depth and limit assay-specific biases. Blood TCR repertoires of a handful of healthy adults were deeply sequenced to estimate repertoire size and the extent of clonotype sharing between individuals. Per donor, three plates each were used for CD4 naive and CD4 memory, two for CD8 naive, and one for CD8 memory. Each donor's leukapheresis produced roughly between roughly 0.85 and 10 billion PBMCs.

Using the deep immunoSEQ assay, multiplex PCR amplified TCR CDR3 regions from genomic DNA. Extracted genomic DNA from each cell subset was spread evenly across all wells of several immunoSEQ 96-well plates, with each plate serving as a replicate. For sorted subsets, about 200 ng genomic DNA, equal to 30,000 to 35,000 T cell genomes, was loaded into each replicate PCR. The purified libraries were quantified using a Qubit 3.0 fluorometer, sized with a Bioanalyzer 2100, and then quantified again using the KAPA Library Quantification kit. Each immunoSEQ 96-well plate was sequenced on its own single-read 150-cycle Illumina NextSeq 550 flow cell. The source study handled its data this way. Because the immunoSEQ output held only junctional sequences and lacked quality scores, the filtering could not match the filtering applied to full-length reads. To assign V/J genes and CDR3, sequences were annotated using PyIR, a Python wrapper for IgBLAST v1.9, with IMGT germline references. Reads were removed for weak V/J assignments (E-value above 1e-6), missing CDR3, stop codons, out-of-frame junctions, or ambiguous translated residues. V3J clonotypes were defined as sequences sharing the same inferred V gene, J gene, and CDR3 amino acid sequence. Percentage overlap between repertoires was computed as shared unique clonotypes divided by the size of the smaller repertoire. Richness of each repertoire was evaluated using RTK rarefaction, the Chao1 estimator, and Recon v2.1 estimates of unobserved clonotypes. OLGA was used to compute generation probabilities for all TCRbeta clonotypes that the gDNA method yielded from a few donors. The immuneACCESS repertoire file appears here via TCRdb, limited to in-frame rearrangements. These files lack a portion of the clones; in checked studies, under half of the deficit traces to unresolved V genes, and the cause of the others is not known. That table is the source of V, J and clone size, and D and trimming were worked out from the DNA. A total of about 2.1 million clones appear in this sample, around 93% of them only once. The ten largest clones capture under 2% of the sample.

Its CDR3 holds 15 amino acids, cysteine through phenylalanine. Solely the CDR3 DNA is kept, with 45 bases framed from the first base. CDR1 and CDR2, per the germline V gene, are SGHTA and FQGNSA. V is cut by 1 base and J by 5 bases, and the space between the germline ends is 15 bases. With regard to this clone: The clone's antigen remains unknown. No base quality values were provided; no much bigger clone lies one nucleotide off.

CD8 naive samples consisted of CD45RO-negative cells that were positively selected for CCR7, yielding a CD45RA+CCR7+ population without TemRA cells. The donors were healthy, HIV-negative adults who had no recently reported acute infections or vaccinations. All donors were Caucasian adults living in Nashville, Tennessee, USA. Blood was collected by leukapheresis, and PBMCs were isolated by Ficoll-Histopaque density gradient centrifugation and then cryopreserved in liquid nitrogen vapor phase. Analytical flow cytometry was used to check the purity and quantity of every magnetically sorted T cell population. Genomic DNA was isolated from each sorted fraction and quantified by UV absorbance on a Nanodrop 2000c. What the research found in general, with its limitations: Naive subsets generally had larger estimated clonotype richness than memory subsets did. Because the study included a small number of donors, the genetic and exposure-history diversity represented was limited. Sampling was restricted to blood, and TCR repertoires in tissue are likely to differ from TCR repertoires in blood. Incomplete sequencing was indicated by rarefaction of sorted-subset datasets, despite the large sequencing depth. Pairwise subsampling indicated that sequencing depth was expected to affect the degree of clonotype sharing among donors. Compared with non-shared clonotypes, the clonotypes found in all four sorted-subset donors had higher generation probabilities. Sharing across four donors was observed for 4.5% to 6.5% of naive CD4, about 4% of naive CD8, about 2.3% of memory CD4, and roughly 0.4% of memory CD8 clonotypes.

This receptor chain uses TRBV7-2 and TRBJ2-7; possibly the D gene is TRBD1, per 5 matching bases. The TCR comes from a man aged 18 to 35 in good health. Some clones in this sample may be carry-over from other donors' samples. Sequenced sample: naive CD8+ T cells from PBMCs. The cell subset or site label, read with the paper, signifies: CD45RA+CCR7+. The CDR3 corresponds to CASSLVPGVGHEQYF. The DNA sequence follows: TGTGCCAGCAGCTTAGTGCCGGGTGTGGGGCACGAGCAGTACTTC. The reference TRBV7-2 and TRBJ2-7 proteins fill in what lies around the CDR3, so the full variable domain reads GAGVSQSPSNKVTEKGKDVELRCDPISGHTALYWYRQSLGQGLEFLIYFQGNSAPDKSGLPSDRFSAERTGGSVSTLTIQRTQQEDSAVYLCASSLVPGVGHEQYFGPGTRLTVT.